The 15 T cell receptor beta chains presented below share a single source sample, sequenced in a study of blood T cell repertoires in COVID-19. Profiled with immunoSEQ multiplex PCR; TCRdb holds only in-frame clones, not every one. The sample yields hundreds of thousands of clones, 70% to 90% seen once. The sample was peripheral blood. The receptors originated from a woman aged 25 to 39 with COVID-19, enrolled during active disease.

The chain joins TRBV6-2 or TRBV6-3 to TRBJ1-2, with a tentative D call TRBD1 (5 bases). The length of the CDR3 is 14 residues. Germline V CDR1 and CDR2: MNHEY, SVGEGT. The V end lost 4 bases, the J end lost 6 bases, and 15 bases lay between the germline ends. CDR3 DNA: TGTGCCAGCAGTTTTATTCAGGGAATCGATGGCTACACCTTC. It yields the protein CASSFIQGIDGYTF.

This sequence joins TRBV4-1 and TRBJ2-1; 7 nucleotides align to TRBD1. Germline V gene sequence: CDR1 MGHRA, CDR2 YSYEKL. V lost 1 base and J lost 4; bases outside the gene matches: 1. The CDR3 contains 14 residues. The CDR3 sequence: CASSQAGQYNEQFF. DNA for the CDR3: TGCGCCAGCAGCCAAGCGGGACAGTACAATGAGCAGTTCTTC.

The rearrangement uses TRBV5-1 and TRBJ2-2; 8 nucleotides match TRBD1. This CDR3 spans 15 amino acids. The V gene end was trimmed by 1 base and the J gene end by 3 bases; junction bases not matched to a gene: 2. In germline, CDR1 is SGHRS, CDR2 YFSETQ. CDR3 loop: CASSLMTGDTGELFF. The CDR3 DNA reads TGCGCCAGCAGCTTGATGACAGGGGACACCGGGGAGCTGTTTTTT.

J is TRBJ2-3 and V is TRBV4-1; D may be TRBD2 (6 bases). This CDR3 contains 16 residues. Germline-derived CDR1 and CDR2 are MGHRA and YSYEKL. Trimming took 1 base from V and 2 from J, leaving 13 bases between them. CDR3 protein: CASSQARLGSTDTQYF. Here the CDR3 DNA reads TGCGCCAGCAGCCAAGCGAGACTAGGGTCCACAGATACGCAGTATTTT.

The table lists this clone with a count of one. This chain connects TRBV19 to TRBJ1-2; no reliable D call. With 7 bases removed from V and 0 bases from J, the gap between germline ends came to 12 bases. Germline values: CDR1 LNHDA, CDR2 SQIVND (reference sequence). The CDR3 totals 14 residues. CDR3 DNA sequence: TGTGCCAGTAAGCCAGGAACCACTAACTATGGCTACACCTTC. This codes for CASKPGTTNYGYTF.

The chain combines TRBV4-1 with TRBJ2-3, with 8 bases fitting TRBD2. V was clipped by 3 bases and J by 6 bases; unmatched bases: 14. Per germline, CDR1 MGHRA and CDR2 YSYEKL. The CDR3 is made up of 17 amino acids. CDR3 nucleotide sequence: TGCGCCAGCAGCCAGTTTCGTCGGGGGGGGGCGTTGGATACGCAGTATTTT. Translating it yields CASSQFRRGGALDTQYF.

This rearrangement joins TRBV29-1 to TRBJ1-1; 10 nucleotides line up with TRBD1. The ends lost 6 bases at V and 0 bases at J; junction bases unmatched: 25. The CDR3 is 21 amino acids. In germline, CDR1 is SQVTM, CDR2 ANQGSEA. CDR3 sequence (DNA): TGCAGCGTCGAACGGACGAAGACAGGGGGCGTCCACCAGCGGGTGAACACTGAAGCTTTCTTT. This codes for CSVERTKTGGVHQRVNTEAFF.

The chain employs TRBV28 and TRBJ2-1, with a weak D call TRBD2 (5 bases). Deletions cut 3 bases from V and 4 bases from J, with 7 bases between. In germline, CDR1 is MDHEN, CDR2 SYDVKM. The CDR3 runs to 13 residues. CDR3 in amino acids: CASSFPGYNEQFF. Written as DNA, the CDR3 is TGTGCCAGCAGTTTCCCGGGATACAATGAGCAGTTCTTC.

The genes are TRBV30 and TRBJ1-1; 8 bases align to TRBD1. CDR1 is GTSNPN, CDR2 SVGIG, per germline (reference sequence). Trimming removed 3 bases from V and 0 bases from J; junction bases left unmatched: 6. The CDR3 is 15 amino acids. The CDR3 DNA is TGTGCCTGGAGCGGGGACAGGACCATGAACACTGAAGCTTTCTTT. It is translated as CAWSGDRTMNTEAFF.

The rearrangement links TRBV12-3 or TRBV12-4 to TRBJ2-7, with D possibly matching TRBD1 (6 bases). The V gene lost 6 bases and the J gene lost 7 bases, with 13 bases spanning the gap. This CDR3 has 12 residues. CDR3 DNA sequence: TGTGCCAGCAGGACGGACAGTGTAGAGCAGTACTTC. It is translated as CASRTDSVEQYF.

In nucleotides, the CDR3 is TGTGCCAGCAGTTACGCGGGAGCGTTAGATACGCAGTATTTT. This gives the protein CASSYAGALDTQYF. This chain connects TRBV6-2 or TRBV6-3 to TRBJ2-3; 7 bases are a match to TRBD2. After removal of 2 bases from V and 5 bases from J, the junction contained 4 bases not matched to a gene. The CDR3 runs to 14 residues. Looked up from germline, CDR1 is MNHEY and CDR2 is SVGEGT.

This clone was picked up one time. V is TRBV6-1 and J is TRBJ1-2, with TRBD1 identical over 7 bases. This CDR3 contains 16 residues. With V trimmed by 1 base and J by 1 base, 6 bases remained unmatched. Germline lookup yields CDR1 MNHNS and CDR2 SASEGT. The chain's CDR3 is CASSEGGTEINYGYTF. CDR3 nucleotide sequence: TGTGCCAGCAGTGAAGGGGGGACAGAGATTAACTATGGCTACACCTTC.

The chain couples TRBV7-9 to TRBJ1-2, with D perhaps TRBD1 (6 bases). Between the trimmed V and J ends, which lost 3 bases and 6 bases, there was a span of 17 bases. The CDR3 runs 15 residues. Germline CDR1 and CDR2: SEHNR and FQNEAQ (reference sequence). CDR3 residues: CASSLDRGLVDGYTF. For the CDR3, the DNA is TGTGCCAGCAGCTTGGACAGAGGTTTAGTAGATGGCTACACCTTC. The full variable domain, with the rest looked up from reference TRBV7-9 and TRBJ1-2, is DTGVSQNPRHKITKRGQNVTFRCDPISEHNRLYWYRQTLGQGPEFLTYFQNEAQLEKSRLLSDRFSAERPKGSFSTLEIQRTEQGDSAMYLCASSLDRGLVDGYTFGSGTRLTVV.

The rearrangement joins TRBV9 to TRBJ1-1; 9 bases line up with TRBD1. The CDR3 consists of 14 residues. Germline CDR1 and CDR2: SGDLS and YYNGEE. V gave up 5 bases and J gave up 2 bases; unmatched junction bases: 4. The CDR3 coding sequence is TGTGCCAGCAGTGTGACAGGGGGAAACACTGAAGCTTTCTTT. The encoded protein is CASSVTGGNTEAFF.

This clone has more than one count but fewer than ten. This chain connects TRBV28 to TRBJ2-3; 9 bases map to TRBD2. The CDR3 is 17 amino acids. V was clipped by 3 bases and J by 4 bases; unmatched bases: 11. Germline-derived CDR1 and CDR2 are MDHEN and SYDVKM. CDR3 nucleotides: TGTGCCAGCAGTTTCCGGTTTCGCGGGAGGGCCCCAGATACGCAGTATTTT. Its protein is CASSFRFRGRAPDTQYF.